A single sample is the source of the 7 T cell receptor beta chains below, sequenced in a study of blood T cell repertoires in COVID-19. Produced via immunoSEQ multiplex PCR; TCRdb's table is partial and in-frame only. The table lists 190,000 or so clones, approximately 84% of them singletons. The specimen sequenced was peripheral blood. Receptors were obtained from a human donor with acute or convalescent COVID-19. The donor label of this sample is uncertain.

V gene TRBV6-2 or TRBV6-3 combines with J gene TRBJ2-1, with D hard to call. The CDR3 has 14 residues. Germline V gene sequence: CDR1 MNHEY, CDR2 SVGEGT. V was clipped by 6 bases and J by 0 bases, with 9 bases between them. CDR3 region: CASSTSSSYNEQFF. CDR3 DNA sequence: TGTGCCAGCAGCACCTCGAGCTCCTACAATGAGCAGTTCTTC.

The V call is TRBV7-2, the J call TRBJ2-7; 7 bases map to TRBD1. The V gene end was trimmed by 3 bases and the J gene end by 4 bases; junction bases not matched to a gene: 12. The CDR3 contains 16 residues. Germline assignment: CDR1 SGHTA and CDR2 FQGNSA. The CDR3: CASSFPGQKGTYEQYF. The CDR3, as DNA: TGTGCCAGCAGCTTCCCGGGACAGAAGGGAACTTACGAGCAGTACTTC.

The V gene is TRBV5-8, the J gene TRBJ2-2; D is perhaps TRBD2 (5 bases). V was shortened by 5 bases and J by 0 bases, with 14 bases between the two germline ends. Germline V gives CDR1 SGHTS, CDR2 YDEGEE. This CDR3 comprises 16 residues. In nucleotides, the CDR3 is TGTGCCAGCAGACCGCGGGCAAATACGAACACCGGGGAGCTGTTTTTT. As protein: CASRPRANTNTGELFF.

This clone showed up just once. The J gene is TRBJ2-2, the V gene TRBV4-3; 7 nucleotides line up with TRBD1. CDR1 and CDR2 from the germline V gene are LGHNA and YSLEER. V dropped 1 base and J dropped 1; count of bases not matched to a gene: 3. The CDR3 covers 16 residues. The CDR3 DNA is TGCGCCAGCAGCCAAGCCGGGACAGTGAACACCGGGGAGCTGTTTTTT. This codes for CASSQAGTVNTGELFF.

This chain links TRBV28 with TRBJ1-6; weak D call: TRBD1 (6 bases). In germline, CDR1 is MDHEN, CDR2 SYDVKM. Trimming shortened V by 4 bases and J by 7 bases, and 14 bases separated the two germline ends. The CDR3 spans 15 residues. CDR3 in amino acids: CASSSTGTANSPLHF. The CDR3 DNA sequence: TGTGCCAGCAGTTCTACAGGGACGGCGAATTCACCCCTCCACTTT.

The rearrangement joins TRBV3-1 (or the pseudogene TRBV3-2) to TRBJ2-7, with TRBD2 identical over 11 bases. The junction had 9 bases not matched to a gene; V was cut back by 2 bases and J by 3 bases. The V gene's germline CDR1 is LGHDT and CDR2 YNNKEL (reference sequence). The CDR3 is 17 amino acids. CDR3 bases: TGTGCCAGCAGCCAATGGTCTAGCGGGAGGTCGGTCTACGAGCAGTACTTC. Protein product: CASSQWSSGRSVYEQYF.

The chain has TRBV5-1 and TRBJ2-1, with TRBD1 matching over 8 bases. The CDR3 covers 15 residues. The ends lost 4 bases at V and 0 bases at J; junction bases unmatched: 3. Germline CDR1 SGHRS, CDR2 YFSETQ. This CDR3 is CASSTTGVSYNEQFF. Here the CDR3 DNA reads TGCGCCAGCAGCACGACAGGGGTCTCCTACAATGAGCAGTTCTTC.